A selection of T cell receptor beta chains follows, all from one sample in a study of blood T cells in healthy people across ages. A single record per CDR3 protein comes from TCRdb applying MiXCR to the 5' RACE reads. The sample shows hundreds of thousands of distinct CDR3 sequences, roughly 44% of them seen only once. The sequenced sample consisted of blood. These receptors all stem from a man in his 60s in good health. Both conserved end residues are part of each CDR3. D genes are given only for firm matches. Clone size is stated in some rows and not others, as once, few, many or a class when expanded.

D gene	clone size	V gene	J gene	CDR3 protein	CDR3 DNA
.	many	TRBV25-1	TRBJ2-5	CASSEILGSFQETQYF	TGTGCCAGCAGTGAAATACTCGGCAGTTTTCAAGAGACCCAGTACTTC
.	.	TRBV11-3	TRBJ2-2	CASSRGPTGELFF	TGTGCCAGCAGCCGGGGTCCAACCGGGGAGCTGTTTTTT
TRBD1	.	TRBV2	TRBJ1-1	CASRTTGEGNTEAFF	TGTGCCAGCAGGACGACAGGGGAGGGGAACACTGAAGCTTTCTTT
TRBD1	.	TRBV20-1	TRBJ2-7	CSVPGTGGMYEQYF	TGCAGTGTACCCGGGACAGGGGGGATGTACGAGCAGTACTTC
.	.	TRBV9	TRBJ2-3	CASSVGLGSTDTQYF	TGTGCCAGCAGCGTCGGACTCGGAAGCACAGATACGCAGTATTTT
.	few	TRBV20-1	TRBJ1-2	CSARDIRDYGYTF	TGCAGTGCTAGAGATATCAGGGACTACGGCTACACCTTC
.	few	TRBV6-1	TRBJ2-3	CASSEGTPSTDTQYF	TGTGCCAGCAGTGAAGGGACACCTAGCACAGATACGCAGTATTTT
.	.	TRBV6-1	TRBJ1-2	CASSDRDIARANYGYTF	TGTGCCAGCAGTGACAGGGACATCGCCAGAGCTAACTATGGCTACACCTTC
.	few	TRBV25-1	TRBJ1-2	CASSEYSGSYGYTF	TGTGCCAGCAGTGAATATTCAGGGAGCTATGGCTACACCTTC
.	.	TRBV11-2	TRBJ1-1	CASSTRGRGENTEAFF	TGTGCCAGCAGCACCAGGGGTCGTGGGGAGAACACTGAAGCTTTCTTT
.	.	TRBV20-1	TRBJ1-1	CSAIPRVDLRDTEAFF	TGCAGTGCTATTCCGAGGGTGGACTTGAGGGACACTGAAGCTTTCTTT
.	.	TRBV10-3	TRBJ2-7	CAISNGGVYEQYF	TGTGCCATCAGTAACGGCGGGGTCTACGAGCAGTACTTC
.	.	TRBV9	TRBJ2-1	CASSDPPGDRRGNEQFF	TGTGCCAGCAGTGACCCACCAGGGGACCGAAGGGGGAATGAGCAGTTCTTC
.	.	TRBV7-9	TRBJ2-3	CASSLKGQADTQYF	TGTGCCAGCAGCTTGAAGGGGCAGGCAGATACGCAGTATTTT
TRBD2	.	TRBV20-1	TRBJ2-5	CSAERGLAGVNEQYF	TGCAGTGCTGAACGCGGACTAGCGGGGGTAAATGAGCAGTACTTC
TRBD1	few	TRBV6-6	TRBJ2-7	CASRPWGQGRPEQYF	TGTGCCAGCAGGCCTTGGGGACAGGGTCGTCCCGAGCAGTACTTC
.	.	TRBV20-1	TRBJ1-5	CSGSEYSNQPQHF	TGCAGTGGCTCAGAGTATAGCAATCAGCCCCAGCATTTT
TRBD1	many	TRBV4-1	TRBJ2-3	CASSQVGTGDSTDTQYF	TGCGCCAGCAGCCAAGTGGGGACAGGAGATAGCACAGATACGCAGTATTTT
.	.	TRBV6-5	TRBJ2-7	CASSYARSSYEQYF	TGTGCCAGCAGTTATGCGAGGAGCTCCTACGAGCAGTACTTC
.	.	TRBV7-9	TRBJ2-1	CASSACTTYNEQFF	TGTGCCAGCAGCGCTTGTACCACCTACAATGAGCAGTTCTTC
.	.	TRBV2	TRBJ2-7	CASSVHSLYEQYF	TGTGCCAGCAGTGTACACAGTCTCTACGAGCAGTACTTC
TRBD1	few	TRBV4-3	TRBJ1-4	CASSQVPTGKKLFF	TGCGCCAGCAGCCAAGTTCCGACAGGGAAAAAACTGTTTTTT
.	few	TRBV7-6	TRBJ2-5	CASSHEDQETQYF	TGTGCCAGCAGCCATGAAGACCAAGAGACCCAGTACTTC
TRBD1	few	TRBV7-9	TRBJ2-1	CASSKDRATEQFF	TGTGCCAGCAGCAAGGACAGGGCAACTGAGCAGTTCTTC
.	once	TRBV30	TRBJ2-1	CAWSVRGSQFF	TGTGCCTGGAGTGTACGCGGGTCCCAGTTCTTC
.	few	TRBV21-1	TRBJ1-2	CASSKARGGGYGYTF	TGTGCCAGCAGCAAAGCGCGAGGGGGCGGCTATGGCTACACCTTC
TRBD2	.	TRBV20-1	TRBJ2-3	CSAKRLAGAPTDTQYF	TGCAGTGCTAAACGACTAGCGGGGGCCCCCACAGATACGCAGTATTTT
.	once	TRBV7-2	TRBJ2-6	CARRDSGANVLTF	TGTGCCAGGAGAGACTCTGGGGCCAACGTCCTGACTTTC
.	.	TRBV7-9	TRBJ1-4	CASSLGDSANEKLFF	TGTGCCAGCAGTTTAGGGGACTCGGCTAATGAAAAACTGTTTTTT
TRBD2	.	TRBV7-2	TRBJ2-1	CASSKLAGYNEQFF	TGTGCCAGCAGCAAACTAGCGGGGTACAATGAGCAGTTCTTC
TRBD2	few	TRBV7-2	TRBJ2-6	CASSLVSGKAGANVLTF	TGTGCCAGCAGCTTAGTTAGCGGGAAGGCTGGGGCCAACGTCCTGACTTTC
TRBD2	few	TRBV12-3/TRBV12-4	TRBJ2-3	CASSDPGIAGFTDTQYF	TGTGCCAGCAGCGACCCCGGAATAGCGGGGTTTACTGATACGCAGTATTTT
.	few	TRBV15	TRBJ1-2	CATRPQDYYGYTF	TGTGCCACTAGACCCCAGGACTACTATGGCTACACCTTC
TRBD1	.	TRBV6-5	TRBJ2-1	CASSYSRQGSYNEQFF	TGTGCCAGCAGTTACTCGCGACAGGGAAGCTACAATGAGCAGTTCTTC
TRBD2	.	TRBV5-1	TRBJ2-1	CASRPSSGRARNEQFF	TGCGCCAGCAGGCCTTCTAGCGGGAGGGCTAGGAATGAGCAGTTCTTC
.	.	TRBV12-3/TRBV12-4	TRBJ2-7	CAISSSYEQYF	TGTGCCATCAGTTCCTCGTACGAGCAGTACTTC
TRBD2	.	TRBV7-2	TRBJ2-2	CASSGTSGTNTGELFF	TGTGCCAGCAGCGGGACTAGCGGGACCAACACCGGGGAGCTGTTTTTT
.	few	TRBV6-1	TRBJ2-1	CASGGGPLEQFF	TGTGCCAGCGGAGGGGGCCCCCTTGAGCAGTTCTTC
.	few	TRBV7-9	TRBJ2-1	CASSLDHIRQSEQFF	TGTGCCAGCAGCTTGGACCACATCAGACAATCCGAGCAGTTCTTC
.	few	TRBV18	TRBJ2-5	CASSPRWGQETQYF	TGTGCCAGCTCACCAAGATGGGGGCAAGAGACCCAGTACTTC
TRBD1	few	TRBV13	TRBJ2-1	CASSWGQGANNEQFF	TGTGCCAGCAGCTGGGGACAGGGGGCCAACAATGAGCAGTTCTTC
.	.	TRBV27	TRBJ2-7	CASSYIQGSYEQYF	TGTGCCAGCAGTTACATTCAGGGCTCCTACGAGCAGTACTTC
.	.	TRBV12-3/TRBV12-4	TRBJ2-7	CASSLAGFGLLRGYEQYF	TGTGCCAGCAGTTTAGCGGGGTTCGGCCTACTCAGGGGCTACGAGCAGTACTTC
TRBD2	many	TRBV3-1	TRBJ2-5	CASSQVGGAVSQETQYF	TGTGCCAGCAGCCAAGTCGGGGGGGCAGTCAGCCAAGAGACCCAGTACTTC
.	few	TRBV5-5	TRBJ2-5	CASSQTPRETQYF	TGTGCCAGCAGTCAGACTCCGCGAGAGACCCAGTACTTC
.	few	TRBV7-2	TRBJ1-2	CASSLVGGGLYGYTF	TGTGCCAGCAGCTTAGTTGGCGGGGGCCTCTATGGCTACACCTTC